This paragraph covers one T cell receptor (beta chain) sequence. Random hexamers were used to reverse transcribe an amount of 0.5 to 1 ug RNA. TCRdb re-called the immunoSEQ multiplex PCR reads through MiXCR, storing one row per CDR3 protein. The sample carries some 160,000 distinct CDR3 sequences, roughly 96% recorded once. This sample is drawn from a study of CD8 T cells in Susac syndrome. Specimen: CD8+ T cells from PBMCs. This clonotype was sampled from a human donor with multiple sclerosis.

DNA of the CDR3: TGCAGTGCTAGGGAACTAGCGGGGACAAACAATGAGCAGTTCTTC. Translating it yields CSARELAGTNNEQFF. The chain has TRBV20-1 and TRBJ2-1; 10 positions agree with TRBD2. This CDR3 comprises 15 residues. V shed 3 bases, J shed 5 bases, and the junction held 7 bases outside the gene matches. The germline gives CDR1 DFQATT, CDR2 SNEGSKA (reference sequence).